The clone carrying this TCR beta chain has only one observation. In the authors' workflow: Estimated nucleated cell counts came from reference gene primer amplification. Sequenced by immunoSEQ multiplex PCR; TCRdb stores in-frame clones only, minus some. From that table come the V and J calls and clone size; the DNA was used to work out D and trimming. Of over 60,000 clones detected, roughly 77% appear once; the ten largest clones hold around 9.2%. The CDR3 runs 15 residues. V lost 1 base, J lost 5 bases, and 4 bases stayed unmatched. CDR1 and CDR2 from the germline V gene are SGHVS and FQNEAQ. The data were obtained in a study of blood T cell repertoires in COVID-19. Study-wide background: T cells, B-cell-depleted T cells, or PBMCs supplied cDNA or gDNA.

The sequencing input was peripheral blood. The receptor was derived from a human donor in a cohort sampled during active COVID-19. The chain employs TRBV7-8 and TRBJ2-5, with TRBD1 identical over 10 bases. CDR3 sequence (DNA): TGTGCCAGCAGCTTAGGACAGGGGGCGCGTGAGACCCAGTACTTC. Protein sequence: CASSLGQGARETQYF.